This T cell receptor beta chain emerged from a study of blood T cell repertoires in COVID-19. At the level of the study: Spain, Italy and the United States supplied samples that represented acute and convalescent COVID-19. In each case, the material was cDNA or gDNA derived from T cells, B-cell-depleted T cells, or PBMCs.

Per the original data handling: Cell counts per sample came from amplifying reference gene primers. Produced via immunoSEQ multiplex PCR; TCRdb's table is partial and in-frame only. The DNA was the basis for D and trimming; V, J and clone size are from that table. This table holds 350,000 or so clones, under 95% found once. Ages ranged from about 18 to 89 years, with residence in about two dozen US areas. The CDR3 covers 13 residues. Trimming took 6 bases from V and 4 from J, leaving 13 bases between them. Germline CDR1 and CDR2: LNHNV and YYDKDF (reference sequence). Sequences were obtained from PBMCs or T cells enriched from blood (not recorded which). The chain recombines TRBV15 with TRBJ2-7; the D gene is possibly TRBD1 (5 bases). The TCR sequence derives from a woman younger than 45 who had recovered from COVID-19. CDR3 nucleotides: TGTGCCACCAGGGACGCAGGGTTGTACGAGCAGTACTTC. Its translation: CATRDAGLYEQYF.